A selection of T cell receptor beta chains follows, all from one sample in a study of beta chain features in type 1 diabetes. Clones were read by immunoSEQ multiplex PCR, and TCRdb kept only the in-frame ones, dropping some. The sample contains about 330,000 clones, 11% of which appear only once. Specimen: naive CD4+ T cells from blood. The receptors originated from a woman aged 30 to 39 in good health. Both conserved end residues are part of each CDR3.

v_gene	CDR3aa
TRBV11-2	CASSSPDRGSYEQYF
TRBV4-1	CASSQVGSGRPDTQYF
TRBV30	CAWSVDREKLFF
TRBV7-9	CASSLRAYEQYF
TRBV6-5	CASRRTSGSYEQFF
TRBV4-1	CASSQVGRVDGYTF
TRBV19	CASTGQGGQPQHF
TRBV15	CATSRDRGNTEAFF
TRBV19	CASSQWTVSNQPQHF
TRBV6-5	CASSYTTSETQETQYF
TRBV5-4	CASSPTGSGYYNEQFF
TRBV30	CAWSGYSEAFF
TRBV18	CASSPGRGQETQYF
TRBV23-1	CASTLNGGRRRADEQFF
TRBV5-1	CASRYTRDRETQYF
TRBV28	CASQDGWSSYEQYF
TRBV18	CASSPDRVIRNEQFF